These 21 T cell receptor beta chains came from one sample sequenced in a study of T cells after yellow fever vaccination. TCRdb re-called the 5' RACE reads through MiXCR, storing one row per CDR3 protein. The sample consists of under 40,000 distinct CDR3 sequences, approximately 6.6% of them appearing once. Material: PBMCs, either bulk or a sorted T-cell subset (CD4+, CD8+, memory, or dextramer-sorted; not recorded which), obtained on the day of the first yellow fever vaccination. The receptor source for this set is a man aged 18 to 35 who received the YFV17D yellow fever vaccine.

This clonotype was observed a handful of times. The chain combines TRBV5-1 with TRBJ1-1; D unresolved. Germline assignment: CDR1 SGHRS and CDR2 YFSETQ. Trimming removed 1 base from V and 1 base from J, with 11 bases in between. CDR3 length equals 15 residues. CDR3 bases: TGCGCCAGCAGCTTGTGGTCGGGTTCGAACACTGAAGCTTTCTTT. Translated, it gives CASSLWSGSNTEAFF.

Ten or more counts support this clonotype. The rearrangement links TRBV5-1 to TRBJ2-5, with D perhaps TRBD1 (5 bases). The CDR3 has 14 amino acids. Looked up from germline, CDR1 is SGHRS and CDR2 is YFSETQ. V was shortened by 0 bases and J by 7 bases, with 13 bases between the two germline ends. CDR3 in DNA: TGCGCCAGCAGCTTGGCCGTGACAGAGAGGACCCAGTACTTC. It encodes CASSLAVTERTQYF.

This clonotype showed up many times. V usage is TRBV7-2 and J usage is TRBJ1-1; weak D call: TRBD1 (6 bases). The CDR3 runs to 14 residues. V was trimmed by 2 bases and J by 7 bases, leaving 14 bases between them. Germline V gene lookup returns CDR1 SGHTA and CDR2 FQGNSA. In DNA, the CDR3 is TGTGCCAGCAGCTTAAGCCGGGGGGGCGGTGAAGCTTTCTTT. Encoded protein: CASSLSRGGGEAFF. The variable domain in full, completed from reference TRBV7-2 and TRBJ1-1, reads GAGVSQSPSNKVTEKGKDVELRCDPISGHTALYWYRQSLGQGLEFLIYFQGNSAPDKSGLPSDRFSAERTGGSVSTLTIQRTQQEDSAVYLCASSLSRGGGEAFFGQGTRLTVV.

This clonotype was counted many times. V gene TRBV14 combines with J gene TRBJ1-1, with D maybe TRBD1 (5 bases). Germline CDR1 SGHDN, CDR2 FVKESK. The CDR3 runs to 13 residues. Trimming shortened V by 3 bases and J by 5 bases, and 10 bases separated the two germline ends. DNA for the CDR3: TGTGCCAGCAGCCAGGGGCGGTTGACTGAAGCTTTCTTT. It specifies CASSQGRLTEAFF.

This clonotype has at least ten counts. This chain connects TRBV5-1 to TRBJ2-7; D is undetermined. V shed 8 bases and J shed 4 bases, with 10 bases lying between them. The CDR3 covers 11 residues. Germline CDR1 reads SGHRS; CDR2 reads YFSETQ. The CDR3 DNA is TGCGCCAGGTTCCCCTATTACGAGCAGTACTTC. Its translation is CARFPYYEQYF. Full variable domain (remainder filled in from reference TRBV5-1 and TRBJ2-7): KAGVTQTPRYLIKTRGQQVTLSCSPISGHRSVSWYQQTPGQGLQFLFEYFSETQRNKGNFPGRFSGRQFSNSRSEMNVSTLELGDSALYLCARFPYYEQYFGPGTRLTVT.

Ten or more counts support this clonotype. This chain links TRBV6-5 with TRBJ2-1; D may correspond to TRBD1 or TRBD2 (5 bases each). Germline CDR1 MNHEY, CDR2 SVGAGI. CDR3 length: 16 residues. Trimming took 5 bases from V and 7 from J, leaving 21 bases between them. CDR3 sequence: CASSLAGTETLNEQFF. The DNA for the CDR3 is TGTGCCAGCAGTCTGGCCGGGACCGAAACCTTAAATGAGCAGTTCTTC.

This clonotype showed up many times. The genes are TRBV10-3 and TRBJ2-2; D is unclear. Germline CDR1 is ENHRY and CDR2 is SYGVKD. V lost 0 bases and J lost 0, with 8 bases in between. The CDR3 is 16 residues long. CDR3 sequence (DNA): TGTGCCATCAGTGAGTCTTACTACTCGAACACCGGGGAGCTGTTTTTT. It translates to CAISESYYSNTGELFF.

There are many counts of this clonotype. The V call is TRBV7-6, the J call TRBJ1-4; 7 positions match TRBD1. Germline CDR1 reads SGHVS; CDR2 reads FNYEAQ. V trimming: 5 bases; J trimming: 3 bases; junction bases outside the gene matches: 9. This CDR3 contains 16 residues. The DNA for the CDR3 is TGTGCCAGCAGCCTAGGATCCGGGACAGCTAATGAAAAACTGTTTTTT. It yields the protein CASSLGSGTANEKLFF.

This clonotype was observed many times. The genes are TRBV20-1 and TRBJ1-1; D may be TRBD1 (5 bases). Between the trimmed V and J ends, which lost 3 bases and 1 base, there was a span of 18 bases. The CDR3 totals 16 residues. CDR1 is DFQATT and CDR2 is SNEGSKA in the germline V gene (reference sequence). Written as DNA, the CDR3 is TGCAGTGCTAGTTGGTGGGGGATTAGGAGGAACACTGAAGCTTTCTTT. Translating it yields CSASWWGIRRNTEAFF.

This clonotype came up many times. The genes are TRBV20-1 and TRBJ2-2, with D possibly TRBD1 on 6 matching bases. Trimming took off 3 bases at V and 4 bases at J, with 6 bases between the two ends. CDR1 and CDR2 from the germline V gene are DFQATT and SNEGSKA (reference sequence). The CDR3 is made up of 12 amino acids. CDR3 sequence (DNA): TGCAGTGCTAGGACAGGCACCGGGGAGCTGTTTTTT. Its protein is CSARTGTGELFF.

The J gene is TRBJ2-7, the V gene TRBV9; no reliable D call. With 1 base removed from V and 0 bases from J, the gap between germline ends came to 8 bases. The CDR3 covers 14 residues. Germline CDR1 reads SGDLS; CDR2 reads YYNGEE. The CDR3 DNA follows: TGTGCCAGCAGCGTAAACTCCCACTCCTACGAGCAGTACTTC. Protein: CASSVNSHSYEQYF.

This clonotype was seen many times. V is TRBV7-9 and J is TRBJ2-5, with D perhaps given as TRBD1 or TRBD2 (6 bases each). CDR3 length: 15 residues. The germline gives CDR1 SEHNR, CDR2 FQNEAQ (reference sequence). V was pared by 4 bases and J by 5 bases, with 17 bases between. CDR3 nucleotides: TGTGCCAGCAGCTCCCAAAGGGGGGCCGGGGAGACCCAGTACTTC. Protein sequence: CASSSQRGAGETQYF.

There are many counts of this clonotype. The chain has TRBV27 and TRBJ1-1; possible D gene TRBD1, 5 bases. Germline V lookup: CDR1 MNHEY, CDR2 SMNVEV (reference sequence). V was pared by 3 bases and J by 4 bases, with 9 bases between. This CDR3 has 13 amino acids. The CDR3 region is CASSLRGSTEAFF. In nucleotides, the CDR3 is TGTGCCAGCAGTTTGAGGGGAAGCACTGAAGCTTTCTTT.

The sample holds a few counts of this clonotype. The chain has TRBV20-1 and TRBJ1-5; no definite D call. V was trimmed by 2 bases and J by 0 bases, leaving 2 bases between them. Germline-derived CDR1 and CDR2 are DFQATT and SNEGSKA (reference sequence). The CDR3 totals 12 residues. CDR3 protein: CSARHSNQPQHF. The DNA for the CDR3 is TGCAGTGCTAGACATAGCAATCAGCCCCAGCATTTT.

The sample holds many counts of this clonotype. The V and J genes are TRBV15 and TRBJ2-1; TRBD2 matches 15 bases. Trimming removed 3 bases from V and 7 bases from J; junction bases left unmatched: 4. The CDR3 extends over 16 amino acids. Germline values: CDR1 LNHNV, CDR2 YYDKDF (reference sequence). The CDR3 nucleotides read TGTGCCACCAGCAGGGGACTAGCGGGGGGACCTAATGAGCAGTTCTTC. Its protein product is CATSRGLAGGPNEQFF.

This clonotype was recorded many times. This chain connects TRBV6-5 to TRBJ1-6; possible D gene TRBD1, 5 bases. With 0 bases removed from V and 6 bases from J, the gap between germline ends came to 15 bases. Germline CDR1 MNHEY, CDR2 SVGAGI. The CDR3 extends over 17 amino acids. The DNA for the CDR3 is TGTGCCAGCAGTTACTCGAAGTGGGCAGGGAGTAATTCACCCCTCCACTTT. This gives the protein CASSYSKWAGSNSPLHF.

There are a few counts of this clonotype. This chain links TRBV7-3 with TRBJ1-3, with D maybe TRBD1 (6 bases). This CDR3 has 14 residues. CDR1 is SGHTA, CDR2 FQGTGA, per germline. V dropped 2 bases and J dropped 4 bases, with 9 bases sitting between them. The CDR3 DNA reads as TGTGCCAGCAGCTTAGGGACATCCGGAAACACCATATATTTT. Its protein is CASSLGTSGNTIYF. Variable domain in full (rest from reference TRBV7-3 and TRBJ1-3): GAGVSQTPSNKVTEKGKYVELRCDPISGHTALYWYRQSLGQGPEFLIYFQGTGAADDSGLPNDRFFAVRPEGSVSTLKIQRTERGDSAVYLCASSLGTSGNTIYFGEGSWLTVV.

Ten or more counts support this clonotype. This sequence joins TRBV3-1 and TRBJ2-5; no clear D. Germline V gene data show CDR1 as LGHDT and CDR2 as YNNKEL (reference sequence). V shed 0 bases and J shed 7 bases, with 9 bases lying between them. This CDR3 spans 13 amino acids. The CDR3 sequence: CASSQEGFGTQYF. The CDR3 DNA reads TGTGCCAGCAGCCAAGAGGGGTTTGGGACCCAGTACTTC.

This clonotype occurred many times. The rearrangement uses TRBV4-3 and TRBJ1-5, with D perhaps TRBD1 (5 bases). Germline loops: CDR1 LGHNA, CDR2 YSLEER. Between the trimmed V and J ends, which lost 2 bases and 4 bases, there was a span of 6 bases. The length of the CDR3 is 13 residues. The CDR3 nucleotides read TGCGCCAGCAGCCAACAGGGTAATCAGCCCCAGCATTTT. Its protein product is CASSQQGNQPQHF.

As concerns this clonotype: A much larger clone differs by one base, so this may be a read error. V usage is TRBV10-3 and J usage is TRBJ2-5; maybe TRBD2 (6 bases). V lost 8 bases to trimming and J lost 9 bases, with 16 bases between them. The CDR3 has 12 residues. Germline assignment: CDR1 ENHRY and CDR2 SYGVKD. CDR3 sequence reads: CAIDGDGGAQYF. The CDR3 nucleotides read TGTGCCATCGATGGGGACGGAGGGGCCCAGTACTTC.

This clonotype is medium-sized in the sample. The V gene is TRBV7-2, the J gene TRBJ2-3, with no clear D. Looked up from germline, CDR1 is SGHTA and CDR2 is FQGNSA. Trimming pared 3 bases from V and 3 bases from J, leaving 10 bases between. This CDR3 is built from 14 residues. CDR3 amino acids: CASSLSRWTDTQYF. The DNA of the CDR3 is TGTGCCAGCAGCTTGTCACGTTGGACAGATACGCAGTATTTT.